This T cell receptor (beta chain) is drawn from a study of T-cell reconstitution after alpha-beta-depleted transplantation in children. Library preparation (for TCRbeta) was performed with unique molecular identifiers. TCRdb analysed the PCR reads with MiXCR anew, one entry per CDR3 protein. The sample yields over 85,000 distinct CDR3 sequences, 10% seen once. Trimming left V 4 bases short and J 0 bases short, with 13 bases between. There are 16 residues in the CDR3. Per germline, CDR1 LNHDA and CDR2 SQIVND (reference sequence). This clonotype was detected a few times. The V gene is TRBV19, the J gene TRBJ1-5, with D possibly matching TRBD1 (6 bases). The TCR comes from a human donor who donated a stem cell graft to a child with acute lymphoblastic leukemia. The specimen was PBMCs from the stem cell graft donor, collected from the stem cell graft. CDR3: CASSRTETYSNQPQHF. For the CDR3, the DNA is TGTGCCAGTAGTAGGACAGAAACTTATAGCAATCAGCCCCAGCATTTT.